This T cell receptor beta chain originates from a study of neurological immune-mediated disorders. Broader study findings: Subjects shared no identical expanded-clone CDR3 amino acid sequences, suggesting private TCR-beta repertoires in all groups.

Germline trimming cut 5 bases from V and 6 bases from J; bases unmatched to any gene: 9. The CDR3 length is 14 residues. Germline V lookup: CDR1 SEHNR, CDR2 FQNEAQ (reference sequence). This clonotype was detected many times. Its antigen is currently unknown. Synthesis of cDNA was accomplished via 5'RACE employing 10-nucleotide random UMIs. TCRdb called the 5' RACE reads again in MiXCR, with one record for every CDR3 protein. Here the sample spans about 38,000 distinct CDR3 sequences, 8.5% to 14% being singletons. The time point was: technical triplicate 1. This receptor was identified in a man in his sixties with HTLV-1-associated myelopathy (HAM/TSP). V and J are TRBV7-9 and TRBJ2-7; TRBD1 matches 8 bases. Sequenced sample: PBMCs. The CDR3 bases are TGTGCCAGCAGCCCGGACAGGGCGGTAGGCGAGCAGTACTTC. Protein: CASSPDRAVGEQYF.